A single sample is the source of the 30 T cell receptor beta chains below, sequenced in a study of T cell changes during pregnancy in multiple sclerosis. The data were produced by immunoSEQ multiplex PCR, yet TCRdb's version contains in-frame clones alone and is incomplete. The table records about 67,000 clones, roughly nine tenths of them present only once. The specimen was peripheral blood, collected after pregnancy. The receptors shown here come from a female donor with multiple sclerosis, enrolled in a pregnancy study.

The CDR3 DNA reads as TGTGCCTGGACGTACCAGGGTCGGCGGGAGCTGTTTTTT. It yields the protein CAWTYQGRRELFF. The chain uses TRBV30 and TRBJ2-2, with D perhaps TRBD1 (5 bases). The CDR3 extends over 13 amino acids. The V and J ends lost 4 bases and 9 bases respectively, with 15 bases between them. Germline values: CDR1 GTSNPN, CDR2 SVGIG (reference sequence).

The V call is TRBV7-9, the J call TRBJ2-1, with 9 bases fitting TRBD2. The germline CDR1 and CDR2 sequences are SEHNR and FQNEAQ (reference sequence). V lost 4 bases to trimming and J lost 7 bases; unmatched junction nucleotides: 20. The CDR3 runs to 19 residues. The CDR3 loop reads CASSYYASVGTSSMNEQFF. Written as DNA, the CDR3 is TGTGCCAGCAGCTACTACGCCTCAGTGGGGACTAGCTCGATGAATGAGCAGTTCTTC.

This chain joins TRBV27 and TRBJ1-1, with D maybe TRBD1 (6 bases). The CDR3 has 14 residues. Germline CDR1 reads MNHEY; CDR2 reads SMNVEV (reference sequence). Trimming stripped 4 bases from V and 3 bases from J, with 12 bases between. Here the CDR3 reads CASSSQGPYTEAFF. The CDR3 DNA is TGTGCCAGCAGTTCACAGGGACCGTACACTGAAGCTTTCTTT.

This clone came up once. The chain uses TRBV21-1 and TRBJ2-7; no DNA check was done on the table's D call, TRBD2. TRBV21-1 is reported as a pseudogene. There are 14 residues in the CDR3. The CDR3: CASSKCQAGYEQYF. DNA for the CDR3: TGTGCCAGCAGCAAATGTCAAGCCGGCTACGAGCAGTACTTC.

The V and J genes are TRBV7-3 and TRBJ1-5; D is unresolved. V lost 5 bases and J lost 1, with 9 bases in between. This CDR3 has 14 residues. The germline gives CDR1 SGHTA, CDR2 FQGTGA. The CDR3 spells CASSPSGSNQPQHF. The CDR3 DNA reads TGTGCCAGCAGCCCCTCGGGAAGCAATCAGCCCCAGCATTTT. The variable domain in full, with the rest retrieved from reference TRBV7-3 and TRBJ1-5, is GAGVSQTPSNKVTEKGKYVELRCDPISGHTALYWYRQSLGQGPEFLIYFQGTGAADDSGLPNDRFFAVRPEGSVSTLKIQRTERGDSAVYLCASSPSGSNQPQHFGDGTRLSIL.

This chain joins TRBV28 and TRBJ2-5; no definite D call. The ends were cut back, 4 bases at V and 2 bases at J, with 11 bases in the middle. The CDR3 runs 14 residues. Germline V gene sequence: CDR1 MDHEN, CDR2 SYDVKM. The CDR3 loop is CASSSGQHQETQYF. The DNA for the CDR3 is TGTGCCAGCAGTTCGGGTCAACATCAAGAGACCCAGTACTTC.

The count of this clone is one. The CDR3 is CASSAGRSAYEQYF. CDR3 DNA: TGTGCCAGTAGTGCTGGCAGGTCGGCCTACGAGCAGTACTTC. This rearrangement joins TRBV19 to TRBJ2-7, with D uncertain. CDR3 length equals 14 residues. Trimming stripped 5 bases from V and 2 bases from J, with 13 bases between. Germline V gene data show CDR1 as LNHDA and CDR2 as SQIVND (reference sequence).

J is TRBJ1-1 and V is TRBV10-3, with 8 positions matching TRBD1. V shed 7 bases, J shed 1 base, and the junction held 5 bases outside the gene matches. CDR1 ENHRY and CDR2 SYGVKD come from the germline V gene. The CDR3 totals 14 residues. CDR3 DNA: TGTGCCATCACTAAGACAGGGGAGAACACTGAAGCTTTCTTT. Protein: CAITKTGENTEAFF.

The sample holds a few counts of this clone. This rearrangement joins TRBV30 to TRBJ1-1, with D possibly TRBD1 on 6 matching bases. The CDR3 has 14 amino acids. Looked up from germline, CDR1 is GTSNPN and CDR2 is SVGIG (reference sequence). V was shortened by 0 bases and J by 6 bases, with 14 bases between the two germline ends. CDR3 in DNA: TGTGCCTGGAGTGTACTTGGGTACAGGGCTGAAGCTTTCTTT. This sequence encodes CAWSVLGYRAEAFF.

The chain joins TRBV4-1 to TRBJ2-3, with D maybe TRBD2 (6 bases). CDR1 and CDR2 from the germline V gene are MGHRA and YSYEKL. Trimming pared 2 bases from V and 6 bases from J, leaving 12 bases between. The CDR3 covers 14 residues. CDR3 sequence: CASSQILAWDTQYF. The CDR3 nucleotides read TGCGCCAGCAGCCAAATCCTAGCGTGGGATACGCAGTATTTT.

V and J are TRBV21-1 and TRBJ2-1; TRBD2 is the table's D call and was not checked against the DNA. TRBV21-1 constitutes a pseudogene. CDR3 length: 16 residues. The CDR3 DNA reads TGTGCCAGCAACCTAATGGAGGGAGGGAAAGACAATGAGCAGTTCTTC. Translating gives CASNLMEGGKDNEQFF.

J is TRBJ1-2 and V is TRBV7-3; D may be TRBD1 (5 bases). Trimming removed 5 bases from V and 4 bases from J, with 17 bases in between. The CDR3 consists of 15 residues. CDR1 is SGHTA and CDR2 is FQGTGA in the germline V gene. In nucleotides, the CDR3 is TGTGCCAGCAGCGAACCAGGGATGCCGGGCTATGGCTACACCTTC. It encodes CASSEPGMPGYGYTF.

The V gene is TRBV4-1, the J gene TRBJ1-1; D may be TRBD1 (5 bases). Germline CDR1 and CDR2: MGHRA and YSYEKL. V was trimmed by 1 base and J by 4 bases, leaving 10 bases between them. The CDR3 extends over 14 amino acids. CDR3 amino acids: CASSQGGVGTEAFF. CDR3 nucleotide sequence: TGCGCCAGCAGCCAAGGGGGGGTCGGCACTGAAGCTTTCTTT.

The chain carries TRBV5-1 and TRBJ1-1, with TRBD1 matching 9 bases. CDR1 and CDR2 (germline): SGHRS, YFSETQ. V trimming: 4 bases; J trimming: 5 bases; junction bases outside the gene matches: 6. The CDR3 loop spans 14 amino acids. CDR3 sequence reads: CASSGPGQGTEAFF. The CDR3 region has the DNA TGCGCCAGCAGCGGCCCGGGACAGGGAACTGAAGCTTTCTTT.

This chain connects TRBV5-4 to TRBJ2-7, with 7 bases matching TRBD2. V trimming: 4 bases; J trimming: 3 bases; junction bases outside the gene matches: 4. The CDR3 contains 13 residues. Looked up from germline, CDR1 is SGHNT and CDR2 is YYREEE (reference sequence). CDR3 DNA: TGTGCCAGCAGCAGCGGGACTAACTACGAGCAGTACTTC. It specifies CASSSGTNYEQYF.

This sequence joins TRBV10-3 and TRBJ2-1; 7 nucleotides line up with TRBD2. The CDR3 extends over 11 amino acids. Trimming cost V 10 bases and J 9 bases; bases outside gene matches: 6. From germline, CDR1 is ENHRY and CDR2 SYGVKD. The CDR3 spells CATRLAGEQFF. The DNA of the CDR3 is TGTGCCACCAGACTAGCAGGTGAGCAGTTCTTC.

This clone was detected a few times. V usage is TRBV30 and J usage is TRBJ1-1, with D maybe TRBD1 (5 bases). This CDR3 is built from 13 residues. The V and J ends lost 2 bases and 3 bases respectively, with 10 bases between them. CDR1 is GTSNPN, CDR2 SVGIG, per germline (reference sequence). This CDR3 is CAWSSNRYTEAFF. The CDR3 DNA reads as TGTGCCTGGAGTTCCAACAGGTACACTGAAGCTTTCTTT.

This clone was counted a single time. CDR3 residues: CASNRGNTGELFF. In DNA form, the CDR3 reads TGTGCCAGCAATAGGGGGAACACCGGGGAGCTGTTTTTT. The chain uses TRBV27 and TRBJ2-2, with D possibly matching TRBD1 (5 bases). The CDR3 contains 13 residues. The germline V gene encodes CDR1 MNHEY and CDR2 SMNVEV (reference sequence). Trimming pared 7 bases from V and 1 base from J, leaving 7 bases between.

This clone has only one observation. The chain has TRBV6-1 and TRBJ1-3; D remains unclear. CDR1 is MNHNS, CDR2 SASEGT, per germline. The CDR3 runs to 13 residues. With 10 bases removed from V and 2 bases from J, the gap between germline ends came to 12 bases. Here the CDR3 reads CAIKSQAGNTIYF. The CDR3 region has the DNA TGTGCCATTAAATCCCAGGCTGGAAACACCATATATTTT.

The CDR3 DNA is TGTGCCAGCACCCTCCTGGGGGGGATCACCGGGGAGCTGTTTTTT. Residues: CASTLLGGITGELFF. The V call is TRBV27, the J call TRBJ2-2, with TRBD2 matching over 7 bases. Germline loops: CDR1 MNHEY, CDR2 SMNVEV (reference sequence). The ends lost 7 bases at V and 4 bases at J; junction bases unmatched: 9. The CDR3 has 15 amino acids.

The chain links TRBV18 to TRBJ1-3; D is ambiguous. This CDR3 spans 15 amino acids. V was cut by 6 bases and J by 0 bases, with 12 bases left in between. The germline V gene encodes CDR1 KGHSH and CDR2 LQKENI. CDR3 DNA sequence: TGTGCCAGCTCTACGACACCAAGCTCTGGAAACACCATATATTTT. Amino acid sequence: CASSTTPSSGNTIYF.

The gene calls are TRBV28 and TRBJ2-3, with 7 bases matching TRBD1. In germline, CDR1 is MDHEN, CDR2 SYDVKM. V trimming: 4 bases; J trimming: 1 base; junction bases outside the gene matches: 5. There are 15 residues in the CDR3. CDR3 nucleotide sequence: TGTGCCAGCAGTTCAGGGGGTCTGGGCACAGATACGCAGTATTTT. It is translated as CASSSGGLGTDTQYF.

This chain uses TRBV27 with TRBJ1-2, with TRBD1 matching 9 bases. Unmatched junction bases numbered 14, after V lost 2 bases and J lost 4 bases. In germline, CDR1 is MNHEY, CDR2 SMNVEV (reference sequence). There are 18 residues in the CDR3. Here the CDR3 reads CASSLKTGGSTRTYGYTF. DNA for the CDR3: TGTGCCAGCAGTTTAAAGACAGGGGGGTCGACCAGGACCTATGGCTACACCTTC.

The chain employs TRBV4-3 and TRBJ2-5, with 8 nucleotides matching TRBD2. The germline CDR1 and CDR2 sequences are LGHNA and YSLEER. CDR3 size: 17 residues. V lost 0 bases, J lost 2 bases, and 8 bases stayed unmatched. Here the CDR3 DNA reads TGCGCCAGCAGCCAAGACCCCCCGGGAGGGGCGCAAGAGACCCAGTACTTC. Amino acid sequence: CASSQDPPGGAQETQYF.

The chain couples TRBV7-9 to TRBJ1-2; 7 bases map to TRBD1. The CDR3 spans 14 residues. CDR1 and CDR2 (germline): SEHNR, FQNEAQ (reference sequence). V dropped 4 bases and J dropped 4; count of bases not matched to a gene: 6. The CDR3 nucleotides read TGTGCCAGCAGCTCAGGGACAGCACTCTATGGCTACACCTTC. Translation gives CASSSGTALYGYTF. The complete variable domain, with remaining parts taken from reference TRBV7-9 and TRBJ1-2, reads DTGVSQNPRHKITKRGQNVTFRCDPISEHNRLYWYRQTLGQGPEFLTYFQNEAQLEKSRLLSDRFSAERPKGSFSTLEIQRTEQGDSAMYLCASSSGTALYGYTFGSGTRLTVV.

The chain links TRBV7-6 to TRBJ1-5, with 8 bases aligning to TRBD1. CDR3 size: 14 residues. Germline V gene sequence: CDR1 SGHVS, CDR2 FNYEAQ. V dropped 5 bases and J dropped 2; count of bases not matched to a gene: 2. The CDR3 here is CASSTGQGNQPQHF. DNA for the CDR3: TGTGCCAGCAGCACGGGACAGGGCAATCAGCCCCAGCATTTT.

The rearrangement uses TRBV7-2 and TRBJ1-1; D is possibly TRBD1 (6 bases). Germline CDR1 SGHTA, CDR2 FQGNSA. V lost 0 bases and J 11 bases, leaving 13 bases between the germline ends. This CDR3 has 13 residues. CDR3 DNA: TGTGCCAGCAGCTTAGCCCGGACAGCCTGGGCTTTCTTT. It is translated as CASSLARTAWAFF.

The rearrangement links TRBV9 to TRBJ2-1, with TRBD2 matching over 7 bases. Germline CDR1 reads SGDLS; CDR2 reads YYNGEE. CDR3 length equals 13 residues. With 9 bases clipped from V and 3 bases from J, the junction kept 6 bases outside the gene matches. This chain's CDR3 is CATSGENYNEQFF. In DNA form, the CDR3 reads TGTGCCACAAGCGGGGAAAACTACAATGAGCAGTTCTTC.

The V and J genes are TRBV5-4 and TRBJ2-7; D possibly corresponds to TRBD2 (6 bases). From germline, CDR1 is SGHNT and CDR2 YYREEE (reference sequence). V was cut by 7 bases and J by 6 bases, with 11 bases left in between. This CDR3 comprises 11 residues. CDR3 DNA: TGTGCCAGCGGGGAGGATAGCGAGCAGTACTTC. Its protein product is CASGEDSEQYF.

The chain couples TRBV30 to TRBJ2-3, with 12 bases fitting TRBD2. With 2 bases clipped from V and 3 bases from J, the junction kept 3 bases outside the gene matches. Per the germline V gene, CDR1 is GTSNPN and CDR2 is SVGIG (reference sequence). The CDR3 totals 15 residues. CDR3 sequence (DNA): TGTGCCTGGAGTCGACTAGCGGGAGCGACAGATACGCAGTATTTT. This translates into CAWSRLAGATDTQYF.